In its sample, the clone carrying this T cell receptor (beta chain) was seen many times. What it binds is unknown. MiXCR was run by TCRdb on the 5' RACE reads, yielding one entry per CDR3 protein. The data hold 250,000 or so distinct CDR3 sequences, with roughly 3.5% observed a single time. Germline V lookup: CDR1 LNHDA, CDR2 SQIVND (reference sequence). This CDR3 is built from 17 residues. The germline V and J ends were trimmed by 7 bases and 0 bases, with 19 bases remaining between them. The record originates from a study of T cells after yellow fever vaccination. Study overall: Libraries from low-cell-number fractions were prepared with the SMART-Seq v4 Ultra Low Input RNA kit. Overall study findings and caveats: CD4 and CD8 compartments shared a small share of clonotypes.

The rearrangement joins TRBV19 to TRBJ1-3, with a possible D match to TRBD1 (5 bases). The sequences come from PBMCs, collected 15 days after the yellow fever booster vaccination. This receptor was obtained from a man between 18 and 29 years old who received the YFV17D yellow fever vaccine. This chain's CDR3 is CASTLLGDPSSGNTIYF. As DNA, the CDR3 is TGTGCCAGTACTCTGCTCGGGGACCCAAGCTCTGGAAACACCATATATTTT.